This TCR beta chain was sequenced in a study of sequential checkpoint blockade in melanoma (dated by TCRdb to between 2017 and 2020). At the level of the whole study: In a 1:1 randomization, patients received either first-line nivolumab then ipilimumab (arm A) or ipilimumab then nivolumab (arm B). Maintenance nivolumab was given following each of the two trial sequences. DNA from about a hundred pretreatment melanoma tumor samples underwent TCRbeta immunosequencing. For approximately 20 patients, matched tumor biopsies were obtained before treatment and at week 13, following single-agent nivolumab (arm A) or ipilimumab (arm B). The same lesion was the source of around 80% of the matched pre- and post-treatment tumor biopsy pairs.

TCRbeta CDR3 regions were immunosequenced from genomic DNA with the immunoSEQ Assay. Genomic DNA was amplified by bias-controlled multiplex PCR before high-throughput sequencing. As for how the authors treated the data: To quantify the absolute abundance of each unique TCRbeta CDR3 region, the sequences were collapsed and filtered. Clonality, defined as 1 minus Pielou's evenness, was calculated using only productive rearrangements. Tumor T-cell fraction was computed by normalizing TCRbeta template counts to usable DNA, estimated from several housekeeping genes. Clones with significantly greater frequencies in on-treatment versus baseline samples were identified using a previously published method. TCRdb's version of the immuneACCESS table is confined to in-frame rearrangements and falls short of the full clone set. An unresolved V gene accounts for under half of the shortfall where checked; the remainder is of unknown origin. V and J calls and clone size are as listed in that table; D and trimming were resolved from the DNA. The sample table records around 10,000 clones; roughly 28% of these occur just once. In total, the top ten clones hold around 28% of the sample.

The meaning of the sample's treatment or condition label: randomized to nivolumab then ipilimumab (arm A) or the reverse (arm B). No trial patient had received prior DNA-damaging chemotherapy. Samples came from patients with melanoma in CheckMate 064, a randomized, open-label phase II trial of sequential checkpoint blockade. Tumor TCR sequencing used genomic DNA from formalin-fixed paraffin-embedded (FFPE) tissue samples. V is pared back by 6 bases and J by 3 bases, with 15 bases lying between the germline termini. From cysteine to phenylalanine, the CDR3 is 15 amino acids long. Only the CDR3 DNA is retained, 45 bases long and in frame from the first base. The CDR1 and CDR2 encoded by the germline V gene are MNHGY and SAAAGT. Broad study findings and their caveats: In the nivolumab-first arm (arm A), pretreatment tumor TIL clonality was associated with response (P = .04). PD-L1 staining and CD8+ T-cell counts correlated with tumor T-cell fraction and clonality, whereas mutational load did not. Validation of the response-prediction model combining TCR metrics and mutation burden is needed in larger, independent patient cohorts. Clinical benefit was about 30 times more likely to be achieved by patients whose tumor T-cell fraction and clonality increased by week 13. Within-arm analyses of tumor T-cell fraction were limited by small sample sizes and reduced statistical power.

This clone has just a few counts. Its specific antigen is unknown. Per-base qualities were not stored, and no clone one base away is much larger. The TCR was taken from a human donor with melanoma. The rearrangement combines TRBV6-8 with TRBJ1-5; D gene: possibly TRBD1, on 5 matching bases. Sequenced here: tumor tissue (inferred from file names), sampled from a patient given nivolumab and ipilimumab in sequence. The CDR3 reads as follows: CASSQNRRLNQPQHF. The DNA is TGTGCCAGCAGCCAAAACAGGAGACTCAATCAGCCCCAGCATTTT.